The 12 T cell receptor beta chains listed next were all sequenced from one sample in a study of shared clonotypes between healthy human individuals. Assay used: immunoSEQ multiplex PCR; TCRdb lists only in-frame clones, some missing. The sample contains hundreds of thousands of clones, 92% of which appear only once. Naive CD8 cells were CD45RO-negative, positively selected for CCR7, excluding terminally differentiated effector memory CD45RA+ cells. The sample taken for sequencing was naive CD8+ T cells sorted from blood. Receptors originate from a man between 25 and 39 years old in good health.

A word on this clone: The sample contains more than one DNA sequence encoding this CDR3. This chain uses TRBV27 with TRBJ1-1; D is perhaps TRBD1 (5 bases). Trimming shortened V by 2 bases and J by 1 base, and 8 bases separated the two germline ends. Germline V gene lookup returns CDR1 MNHEY and CDR2 SMNVEV (reference sequence). The CDR3 spans 14 residues. The CDR3 DNA follows: TGTGCCAGCAGTTTACAAAGGGGGAACACTGAAGCTTTCTTT. Translating it yields CASSLQRGNTEAFF.

Written as DNA, the CDR3 is TGTGCCATCAGTGGCCGAAGGACAGACTCTCAAGAGACCCAGTACTTC. Amino acid sequence: CAISGRRTDSQETQYF. The chain recombines TRBV10-3 with TRBJ2-5; TRBD1 might be the D (6 bases). CDR1 and CDR2 (germline): ENHRY, SYGVKD. The CDR3 has 16 residues. The ends were cut back, 4 bases at V and 2 bases at J, with 17 bases in the middle.

This clone was seen more than once but under ten times. This sample also contains other DNA sequences that code for the same CDR3. The rearrangement uses TRBV10-3 and TRBJ2-7; no reliable D call. Germline assignment: CDR1 ENHRY and CDR2 SYGVKD. The CDR3 length is 11 residues. V was shortened by 4 bases and J by 2 bases, with 3 bases between the two germline ends. The CDR3 spells CAISGAYEQYF. DNA of the CDR3: TGTGCCATCAGTGGAGCCTACGAGCAGTACTTC.

The rearrangement links TRBV29-1 to TRBJ1-4; D unclear. CDR1 is SQVTM and CDR2 is ANQGSEA in the germline V gene. The germline V and J ends were trimmed by 5 bases and 3 bases, with 7 bases remaining between them. The CDR3 loop spans 12 amino acids. CDR3 residues: CSVRASNEKLFF. The CDR3 nucleotides read TGCAGCGTTAGGGCCTCTAATGAAAAACTGTTTTTT.

This chain links TRBV6-6 with TRBJ1-1; the D gene is possibly TRBD1 (6 bases). CDR1 MNHNY and CDR2 SVGAGI come from the germline V gene (reference sequence). This CDR3 region has 16 residues. V lost 1 base, J lost 1 base, and 13 bases lay in between. CDR3 sequence (DNA): TGTGCCAGCAGTTACTTGGCAGGGGAAGGGAACACTGAAGCTTTCTTT. This translates into CASSYLAGEGNTEAFF.

The chain uses TRBV7-3 and TRBJ2-2, with D possibly TRBD1 on 5 matching bases. Germline V CDR1 and CDR2: SGHTA, FQGTGA. The CDR3 is 18 amino acids. V was cut by 4 bases and J by 1 base, with 19 bases left in between. In DNA, the CDR3 is TGTGCCAGCAGCTCTGCTGGGGCTCACCTACAGAACACCGGGGAGCTGTTTTTT. Its protein product is CASSSAGAHLQNTGELFF. The entire variable domain, with the rest obtained from reference TRBV7-3 and TRBJ2-2, is as follows: GAGVSQTPSNKVTEKGKYVELRCDPISGHTALYWYRQSLGQGPEFLIYFQGTGAADDSGLPNDRFFAVRPEGSVSTLKIQRTERGDSAVYLCASSSAGAHLQNTGELFFGEGSRLTVL.

The chain is built from TRBV7-9 and TRBJ2-7; 9 bases are a match to TRBD1. Losses at the gene ends were 5 bases for V and 2 bases for J; bases not matched to a gene: 4. The CDR3 is 14 residues long. CDR1 is SEHNR and CDR2 is FQNEAQ in the germline V gene (reference sequence). CDR3 in DNA: TGTGCCAGCAGCAACAGGGGGCCAACCTACGAGCAGTACTTC. It yields the protein CASSNRGPTYEQYF. The full variable domain, rest sourced from reference TRBV7-9 and TRBJ2-7, is DTGVSQNPRHKITKRGQNVTFRCDPISEHNRLYWYRQTLGQGPEFLTYFQNEAQLEKSRLLSDRFSAERPKGSFSTLEIQRTEQGDSAMYLCASSNRGPTYEQYFGPGTRLTVT.

J is TRBJ2-7 and V is TRBV5-8, with 8 bases aligning to TRBD2. The CDR3 consists of 15 residues. V lost 4 bases to trimming and J lost 6 bases; unmatched junction nucleotides: 12. Germline V gene data show CDR1 as SGHTS and CDR2 as YDEGEE. This CDR3 is CASSPISGRYPEQYF. For the CDR3, the DNA is TGTGCCAGCAGCCCGATAAGCGGGAGATACCCCGAGCAGTACTTC.

The chain carries TRBV7-9 and TRBJ1-1, with unresolved D. The CDR3 runs 13 residues. Looked up from germline, CDR1 is SEHNR and CDR2 is FQNEAQ (reference sequence). The V and J ends lost 5 bases and 1 base respectively, with 8 bases between them. CDR3 nucleotide sequence: TGTGCCAGCAGCGGGGTTCCGAACACTGAAGCTTTCTTT. Protein product: CASSGVPNTEAFF.

This clone appeared a single time. This chain uses TRBV6-4 with TRBJ2-3, with no clear D. The length of the CDR3 is 16 residues. V lost 0 bases, J lost 2 bases, and 12 bases lay in between. Germline V lookup: CDR1 MRHNA, CDR2 SNTAGT. In nucleotides, the CDR3 is TGTGCCAGCAGTGACTCGACCGCTCCGGACACAGATACGCAGTATTTT. Residues: CASSDSTAPDTDTQYF.

The chain couples TRBV5-6 to TRBJ2-1; 8 nucleotides line up with TRBD2. The germline V gene has CDR1 SGHDT and CDR2 YYEEEE. J lost 6 bases, V lost 0 bases, and 8 bases had no gene match. The CDR3 runs to 16 residues. This CDR3 reads CASSLVKAGGTNEQFF. CDR3 in DNA: TGTGCCAGCAGCTTGGTTAAGGCGGGAGGAACCAATGAGCAGTTCTTC.

The CDR3: CASSSNRAATFYEQYF. CDR3 bases: TGTGCCAGTAGTTCCAACAGGGCCGCGACCTTCTACGAGCAGTACTTC. The V and J genes are TRBV19 and TRBJ2-7, with D tentatively TRBD1 (6 bases). The CDR3 consists of 16 residues. Trimming pared 5 bases from V and 3 bases from J, leaving 20 bases between. CDR1 and CDR2 from the germline V gene are LNHDA and SQIVND (reference sequence).